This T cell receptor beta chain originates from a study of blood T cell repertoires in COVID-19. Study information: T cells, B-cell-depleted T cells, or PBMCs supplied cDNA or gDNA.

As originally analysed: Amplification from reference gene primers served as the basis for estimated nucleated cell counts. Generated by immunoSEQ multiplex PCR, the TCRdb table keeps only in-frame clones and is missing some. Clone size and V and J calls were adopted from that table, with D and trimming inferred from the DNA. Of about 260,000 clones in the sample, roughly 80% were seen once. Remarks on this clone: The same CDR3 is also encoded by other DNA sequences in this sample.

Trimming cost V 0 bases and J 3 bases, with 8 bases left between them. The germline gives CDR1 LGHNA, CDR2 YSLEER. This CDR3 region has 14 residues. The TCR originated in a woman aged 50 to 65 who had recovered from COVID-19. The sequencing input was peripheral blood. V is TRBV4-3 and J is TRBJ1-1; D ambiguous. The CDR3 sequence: CASSQDFRDTEAFF. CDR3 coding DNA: TGCGCCAGCAGCCAAGATTTCCGGGACACTGAAGCTTTCTTT.